These T cell receptor beta chains were read from a single sample in a study of HIV-infected patients and healthy controls. MiXCR, applied by TCRdb to the 5' RACE reads, yields one record per CDR3 protein. This table holds under 20,000 distinct CDR3 sequences, roughly 9.1% found once. The specimen sequenced was blood. The receptors were gathered from an adult in good health. CDR3s include the opening cysteine and the closing phenylalanine or tryptophan. D genes are given only for firm matches. Only part of the rows carry a size: once, few, many, or a class if the clone is expanded.

abundance: medium-sized
v_gene: TRBV7-2
j_gene: TRBJ2-7
d_gene: .
CDR3aa: CASSPGRGSVDEQYF
CDR3nt: TGTGCCAGCAGCCCCGGTAGAGGGAGTGTGGACGAGCAGTACTTC

abundance: many
v_gene: TRBV12-3/TRBV12-4
j_gene: TRBJ2-5
d_gene: TRBD1
CDR3aa: CASRLGTEETQYF
CDR3nt: TGTGCCAGCAGACTGGGGACAGAAGAGACCCAGTACTTC

abundance: many
v_gene: TRBV11-2
j_gene: TRBJ2-3
d_gene: .
CDR3aa: CASSSWTDTQYF
CDR3nt: TGTGCCAGCTCCAGCTGGACGGATACGCAGTATTTT

abundance: many
v_gene: TRBV19
j_gene: TRBJ1-5
d_gene: .
CDR3aa: CASSIRVDSISNQPQHF
CDR3nt: TGTGCCAGTAGTATAAGGGTTGACTCCATTAGCAATCAGCCCCAGCATTTT

abundance: medium-sized
v_gene: TRBV27
j_gene: TRBJ2-7
d_gene: .
CDR3aa: CASSLGTAYEQYF
CDR3nt: TGTGCCAGCAGTTTGGGAACTGCCTACGAGCAGTACTTC

abundance: medium-sized
v_gene: TRBV7-9
j_gene: TRBJ2-7
d_gene: .
CDR3aa: CASSPQGWADEQYF
CDR3nt: TGTGCCAGCAGCCCACAAGGCTGGGCTGACGAGCAGTACTTC

abundance: many
v_gene: TRBV28
j_gene: TRBJ2-5
d_gene: .
CDR3aa: CASSPRSFQETQYF
CDR3nt: TGTGCCAGCAGTCCGAGATCTTTTCAAGAGACCCAGTACTTC

abundance: .
v_gene: TRBV28
j_gene: TRBJ2-1
d_gene: .
CDR3aa: CASSLAEIEHRNEQFF
CDR3nt: TGTGCCAGCAGTTTGGCAGAGATCGAGCATCGGAATGAGCAGTTCTTC

abundance: many
v_gene: TRBV7-9
j_gene: TRBJ2-5
d_gene: TRBD2
CDR3aa: CASSLAGLADQETQYF
CDR3nt: TGTGCCAGCAGCTTGGCCGGACTAGCGGACCAAGAGACCCAGTACTTC

abundance: .
v_gene: TRBV6-2/TRBV6-3
j_gene: TRBJ2-7
d_gene: TRBD2
CDR3aa: CASSYSGTLAGYYEQYF
CDR3nt: TGTGCCAGCAGTTACTCTGGGACCCTAGCGGGCTACTACGAGCAGTACTTC

abundance: many
v_gene: TRBV24-1
j_gene: TRBJ2-1
d_gene: .
CDR3aa: CATSGLADNEQFF
CDR3nt: TGTGCCACCAGTGGGTTAGCGGACAATGAGCAGTTCTTC

abundance: medium-sized
v_gene: TRBV28
j_gene: TRBJ2-1
d_gene: TRBD2
CDR3aa: CASRSFSGSSYNEQFF
CDR3nt: TGTGCCAGCAGATCCTTTAGCGGGAGCTCCTACAATGAGCAGTTCTTC

abundance: many
v_gene: TRBV19
j_gene: TRBJ2-1
d_gene: .
CDR3aa: CASSPGVGEQFF
CDR3nt: TGTGCCAGTAGCCCCGGGGTAGGTGAGCAGTTCTTC

abundance: many
v_gene: TRBV5-4
j_gene: TRBJ2-5
d_gene: TRBD1
CDR3aa: CASSLGGQATQETQYF
CDR3nt: TGTGCCAGCAGCTTGGGGGGACAGGCGACCCAAGAGACCCAGTACTTC

abundance: many
v_gene: TRBV5-4
j_gene: TRBJ2-3
d_gene: TRBD2
CDR3aa: CASSPTSVGSTDTQYF
CDR3nt: TGTGCCAGCAGCCCGACTAGCGTAGGTAGCACAGATACGCAGTATTTT

abundance: many
v_gene: TRBV6-2/TRBV6-3
j_gene: TRBJ2-3
d_gene: .
CDR3aa: CASRDTGTDTQYF
CDR3nt: TGTGCCAGCCGGGACACCGGAACAGATACGCAGTATTTT

abundance: many
v_gene: TRBV28
j_gene: TRBJ1-2
d_gene: .
CDR3aa: CASRAGAGVGYGYTF
CDR3nt: TGTGCCAGCAGGGCCGGTGCAGGGGTAGGTTATGGCTACACCTTC

abundance: many
v_gene: TRBV25-1
j_gene: TRBJ2-1
d_gene: TRBD1
CDR3aa: CASSEGQGAWNEQFF
CDR3nt: TGTGCCAGCAGTGAAGGACAGGGGGCGTGGAATGAGCAGTTCTTC

abundance: many
v_gene: TRBV6-5
j_gene: TRBJ2-3
d_gene: TRBD2
CDR3aa: CASSYSTGGPDTQYF
CDR3nt: TGTGCCAGCAGTTACTCGACGGGAGGGCCAGATACGCAGTATTTT

abundance: many
v_gene: TRBV2
j_gene: TRBJ2-3
d_gene: .
CDR3aa: CASSPGQLTDTQYF
CDR3nt: TGTGCCAGCAGTCCGGGACAACTCACAGATACGCAGTATTTT

abundance: few
v_gene: TRBV6-2/TRBV6-3
j_gene: TRBJ2-5
d_gene: .
CDR3aa: CASSSPDKGGLFEETQYF
CDR3nt: TGTGCCAGCAGCTCCCCGGACAAGGGGGGACTTTTTGAAGAGACCCAGTACTTC

abundance: many
v_gene: TRBV12-3/TRBV12-4
j_gene: TRBJ2-5
d_gene: TRBD2
CDR3aa: CASRRAGVETQYF
CDR3nt: TGTGCCAGCAGGAGAGCGGGAGTGGAGACCCAGTACTTC

abundance: many
v_gene: TRBV9
j_gene: TRBJ2-1
d_gene: TRBD1
CDR3aa: CASSVATGTGIRNEQFF
CDR3nt: TGTGCCAGCAGCGTAGCTACTGGGACAGGGATAAGAAATGAGCAGTTCTTC

abundance: many
v_gene: TRBV20-1
j_gene: TRBJ1-4
d_gene: TRBD1
CDR3aa: CSARDLTGGTNEKLFF
CDR3nt: TGCAGTGCTAGAGACTTGACAGGGGGAACTAATGAAAAACTGTTTTTT

abundance: medium-sized
v_gene: TRBV5-4
j_gene: TRBJ2-5
d_gene: .
CDR3aa: CASSLGSGRSVETQYF
CDR3nt: TGTGCCAGCAGCTTGGGGTCAGGCAGGTCGGTGGAGACCCAGTACTTC

abundance: many
v_gene: TRBV7-8
j_gene: TRBJ2-3
d_gene: .
CDR3aa: CASSSQRVGTDTQYF
CDR3nt: TGTGCCAGCAGCTCTCAGAGAGTGGGCACAGATACGCAGTATTTT

abundance: .
v_gene: TRBV4-1
j_gene: TRBJ1-2
d_gene: .
CDR3aa: CASSQVQGDYGYTF
CDR3nt: TGCGCCAGCAGCCAAGTCCAGGGCGACTATGGCTACACCTTC

abundance: .
v_gene: TRBV11-1
j_gene: TRBJ2-2
d_gene: .
CDR3aa: CASSPRWGTGELFF
CDR3nt: TGTGCCAGCAGCCCTAGGTGGGGGACCGGGGAGCTGTTTTTT

abundance: many
v_gene: TRBV20-1
j_gene: TRBJ2-7
d_gene: .
CDR3aa: CSASHGSESSYEQYF
CDR3nt: TGCAGTGCTAGCCATGGGAGCGAGAGCTCCTACGAGCAGTACTTC

abundance: .
v_gene: TRBV5-6
j_gene: TRBJ2-7
d_gene: .
CDR3aa: CASSLGRTGEQYF
CDR3nt: TGTGCCAGCAGCTTGGGCCGGACGGGAGAGCAGTACTTC

abundance: many
v_gene: TRBV21-1
j_gene: TRBJ1-6
d_gene: .
CDR3aa: CASSKVRGDQIYNSPLHF
CDR3nt: TGTGCCAGCAGCAAAGTACGGGGAGACCAGATCTATAATTCACCCCTCCACTTT

abundance: many
v_gene: TRBV4-1
j_gene: TRBJ2-7
d_gene: TRBD1
CDR3aa: CASSQVRDSAYEQYF
CDR3nt: TGCGCCAGCAGCCAAGTGAGGGACAGCGCCTACGAGCAGTACTTC